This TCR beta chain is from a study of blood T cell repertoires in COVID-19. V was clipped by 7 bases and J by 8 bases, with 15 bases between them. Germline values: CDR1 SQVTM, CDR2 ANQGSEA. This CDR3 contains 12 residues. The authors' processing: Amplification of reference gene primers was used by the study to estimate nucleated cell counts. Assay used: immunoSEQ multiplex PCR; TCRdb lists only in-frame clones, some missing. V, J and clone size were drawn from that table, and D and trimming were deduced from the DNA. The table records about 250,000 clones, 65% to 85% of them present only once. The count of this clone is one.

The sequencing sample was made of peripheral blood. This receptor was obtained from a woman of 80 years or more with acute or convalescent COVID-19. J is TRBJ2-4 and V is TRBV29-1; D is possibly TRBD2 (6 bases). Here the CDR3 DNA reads TGCAGCGGGAGAGGGGTAGCGGACATTCAGTACTTC. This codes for CSGRGVADIQYF. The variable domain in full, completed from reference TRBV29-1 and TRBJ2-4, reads SAVISQKPSRDICQRGTSLTIQCQVDSQVTMMFWYRQQPGQSLTLIATANQGSEATYESGFVIDKFPISRPNLTFSTLTVSNMSPEDSSIYLCSGRGVADIQYFGAGTRLSVL.